Listed below are T cell receptor beta chains from one sample, sequenced in a study of T cells in localized non-small cell lung cancer. Profiled with immunoSEQ multiplex PCR; TCRdb holds only in-frame clones, not every one. The sample has 45,000 to 60,000 clones; 70% to 90% are singletons. Sample: peripheral blood, taken before any cancer treatment. Receptor source: a woman aged 35-70 years with stage I lung adenocarcinoma. CDR3s include the opening cysteine and the closing phenylalanine or tryptophan.

length	V	J	CDR3
12	TRBV28	TRBJ1-2	CASNRVNYGYTF
16	TRBV6-6	TRBJ1-5	CASSSHDRAPNQPQHF
13	TRBV10-3	TRBJ1-1	CAIRPDRSTEAFF
14	TRBV19	TRBJ1-1	CASSIRGGLTEAFF
15	TRBV4-3	TRBJ2-1	CASSQGLAGGNEQFF
14	TRBV5-1	TRBJ2-7	CASSFATGGYEQYF
12	TRBV29-1	TRBJ1-2	CSVEGSDYGYTF
13	TRBV19	TRBJ1-5	CASTHFRDQPQHF
17	TRBV5-5	TRBJ1-5	CASSLGQGAFSDQPQHF
14	TRBV7-2	TRBJ2-5	CASSLGLRGETQYF
14	TRBV29-1	TRBJ2-3	CSVRFSVSTDTQYF
15	TRBV19	TRBJ2-2	CASSISGQYTGELFF
13	TRBV13	TRBJ1-2	CASSRDRVGGYTF
14	TRBV7-2	TRBJ1-2	CASSGPGQGSGYTF
17	TRBV7-2	TRBJ2-3	CASTLTQRGPPIDTQYF
17	TRBV11-2	TRBJ1-3	CASSLVFQGATGNTIYF
15	TRBV6-6	TRBJ2-4	CASSYGQSAKNIQYF
15	TRBV2	TRBJ1-5	CASRRTGQGHQPQHF
13	TRBV7-3	TRBJ1-1	CASSPLRRTEAFF
15	TRBV7-2	TRBJ1-2	CASSFLRQSSNGYTF
16	TRBV19	TRBJ1-1	CASSRSSGQGRTEAFF
13	TRBV10-3	TRBJ2-1	CAISRLDYSEQFF
14	TRBV2	TRBJ2-3	CASSDQGRADTQYF
13	TRBV30	TRBJ1-1	CAWEDRWITEAFF
16	TRBV5-1	TRBJ1-3	CASSLAGTEKGNTIYF
15	TRBV19	TRBJ1-4	CASSTGQTTNEKLFF
15	TRBV7-2	TRBJ2-5	CASSLASGRQETQYF